One TCR beta chain is described in this entry. Participants were aged roughly 18 to 89 years from about two dozen US areas. The entry originates in a study of blood T cell repertoires in COVID-19. Background on the study: Either two negative PCRs, clearance, or symptom resolution qualified Cohort 3 donors as recovered.

Authors' analysis steps: By means of reference gene primer amplification, nucleated cell counts were estimated. Some clones are missing from TCRdb's copy, which holds only in-frame ones; the method was immunoSEQ multiplex PCR. D and trimming come from the DNA, and the V and J calls and clone size come from that table. The data hold fewer than 350,000 clones, with 85% to 90% observed a single time. CDR3 size: 14 residues. Deletions cut 3 bases from V and 2 bases from J, with 14 bases between. Germline CDR1 reads DFQATT; CDR2 reads SNEGSKA (reference sequence). The sequence was collected from a woman aged 60-75 years in a cohort exposed to, infected with or recovered from COVID-19 (not recorded which). Sequences were obtained from PBMCs or T cells enriched from blood (not recorded which). This chain links TRBV20-1 with TRBJ2-7; D may be TRBD1 (6 bases). The CDR3 DNA sequence: TGCAGTGCTAGTATCAGGGGCAAAGCCTACGAGCAGTACTTC. It codes for CSASIRGKAYEQYF.